This T cell receptor beta chain was captured by sequencing in a study of cytomegalovirus exposure and HLA in healthy donors (dated by TCRdb to 2017 to 2019). Looking at the study overall: According to a later analysis, the 120 validation repertoires were produced on the same platform as the roughly 600 repertoires of the first cohort. The study aimed to test whether cataloging public T cell receptors could reveal signatures of past pathogen exposure. In addition to the first cohort of approximately 650 subjects, a separate validation cohort of 130 or so different subjects was used. To predict cytomegalovirus infection status, the study brought together high-throughput TCR immunosequencing, statistical association of individual TCRs with disease status, and machine learning.

The study at large found these results: A later analysis lacked HLA typing for the validation cohort, so it scored co-occurrence in that cohort across all 120 repertoires. The authors suggested that the approach could potentially be generalized to other disease states and immunological phenotypes. In vitro tests confirmed that a few of the cytomegalovirus-associated TCR beta chains recognize cytomegalovirus antigens. A later analysis found that TCRs clustered in the first cohort also tended to co-occur in the roughly 120 validation repertoires, with 94% of cluster scores above 0. A total of 164 TCR beta chains were listed by the study as associated with cytomegalovirus. In both the original and validation cohorts, the classifier was reported to diagnose cytomegalovirus status with high specificity and sensitivity. Across donors, most TCR sequences were observed very rarely, whereas some public TCRs were present in many individuals.

Measured from the cysteine to the phenylalanine, the CDR3 is 14 residues long. Left in the record is the CDR3 DNA by itself, 42 bases read in frame from the first base. CDR1 and CDR2, per the germline V gene, are MNHEY and SVGAGI. Trimming takes 6 bases from V and 8 bases from J, and the germline ends sit 19 bases apart. On this clone itself: Its antigen is currently not known. Qualities for individual bases were not recorded, and no much larger clone is one base off.

The method behind the library was the immunoSEQ multiplex PCR assay. Processing in the source paper ran as follows. To diagnose cytomegalovirus status from the catalog of TCR beta chain sequences, a statistical classification framework was built. The table was pulled from immuneACCESS by TCRdb, which kept in-frame rearrangements only. Such tables lose some clones; where checked, under half of the loss comes from unresolved V genes, and the rest has no known cause. V and J calls and clone size are copied from that table; D and trimming were computed from the DNA. The sample table holds fewer than 75,000 clones, of which 94% were seen once. Of the sample, under 2% is held by the ten largest clones. Separate from the roughly 700-subject first cohort, the validation cohort of about 120 subjects was the group to which the donors belonged.

Material for sequencing was PBMCs. Recombination joined TRBV6-5 with TRBJ1-2, with the D gene not confidently named. The clonotype was recovered from a woman under 30 in good health and CMV-seropositive. The nucleotide sequence is given as TGTGCCAGCAGACTACCCCGGGGTGATGGCGGCTACACCTTC. Its translation reads: CASRLPRGDGGYTF.